This T cell receptor beta chain was captured in a study of neurological immune-mediated disorders. Study-level findings and limits: It was the repertoires of 18 of 34 multiple sclerosis patients that phylogenetic grouping placed in one related-CDR3 cluster, which is a possible signature.

Many counts were recorded for this clonotype. Its antigen is still unknown. The unsorted libraries were made from 2 million PBMCs kept at -80 C. TCRdb re-derived calls from the 5' RACE reads in MiXCR, one entry per CDR3 protein. The sample consists of fewer than 80,000 distinct CDR3 sequences, roughly 4.8% of them appearing once. The V and J ends lost 3 bases and 8 bases respectively, with 16 bases between them. The CDR3 is 14 amino acids. Per germline, CDR1 SGHVS and CDR2 FNYEAQ. This chain connects TRBV7-6 to TRBJ1-2; D perhaps matches TRBD1 (5 bases). The sample comprised PBMCs. This TCR was recovered from a woman aged 50 to 65 with multiple sclerosis. DNA of the CDR3: TGTGCCAGCAGCTTGGATGGGGAGGGACGAGGCTACACCTTC. It is translated as CASSLDGEGRGYTF. Using reference TRBV7-6 and TRBJ1-2 for the parts outside the CDR3, the full variable domain is GAGVSQSPRYKVTKRGQDVALRCDPISGHVSLYWYRQALGQGPEFLTYFNYEAQQDKSGLPNDRFSAERPEGSISTLTIQRTEQRDSAMYRCASSLDGEGRGYTFGSGTRLTVV.